This T cell receptor beta chain was captured in a study of shared clonotypes between healthy human individuals. Broader study findings: Rarefaction curves obtained for sorted subsets showed sequencing incomplete despite large depth.

Produced via immunoSEQ multiplex PCR; TCRdb's table is partial and in-frame only. Of about 1.9 million clones in the sample, about 94% were seen once. On this clone: Its target is unknown.

Naive CD8 cells lacked CD45RO and underwent positive selection for CCR7, leaving out terminally differentiated effector memory CD45RA+ cells. Donors included only healthy HIV-negative adults lacking recent acute infections or vaccinations. The CDR3 length is 13 residues. Trimming pared 2 bases from V and 3 bases from J, leaving 2 bases between. From germline, CDR1 is SGHAT and CDR2 FQNNGV. Sequencing used naive CD8+ T cells from PBMCs. This TCR came from a man younger than 30 in good health. Some clones in this sample may be carry-over from other donors' samples. The chain links TRBV11-2 to TRBJ2-6; D uncertain. The chain's CDR3 is CASSLYGANVLTF. DNA for the CDR3: TGTGCCAGCAGCTTATATGGGGCCAACGTCCTGACTTTC.